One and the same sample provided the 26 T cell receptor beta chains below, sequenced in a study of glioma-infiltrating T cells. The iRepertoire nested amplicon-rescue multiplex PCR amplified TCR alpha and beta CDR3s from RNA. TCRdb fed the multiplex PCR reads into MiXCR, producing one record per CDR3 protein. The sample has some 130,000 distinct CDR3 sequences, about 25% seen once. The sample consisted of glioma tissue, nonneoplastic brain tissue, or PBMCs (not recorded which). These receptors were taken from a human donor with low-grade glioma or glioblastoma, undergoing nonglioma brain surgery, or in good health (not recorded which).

CDR3 in amino acids: CSLLQGGRGDIQYF. DNA for the CDR3: TGCAGTTTACTGCAGGGGGGCCGGGGAGACATTCAGTACTTC. The J gene is TRBJ2-4, the V gene TRBV20-1, with D perhaps TRBD1 (7 bases). Trimming removed 8 bases from V and 8 bases from J, with 22 bases in between. Germline lookup yields CDR1 DFQATT and CDR2 SNEGSKA (reference sequence). This CDR3 has 14 amino acids.

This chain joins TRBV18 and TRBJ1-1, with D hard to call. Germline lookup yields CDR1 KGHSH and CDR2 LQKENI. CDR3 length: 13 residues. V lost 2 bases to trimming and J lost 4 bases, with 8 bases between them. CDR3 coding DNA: TGTGCCAGCTCACCAATCGGTGTCACTGAAGCTTTCTTT. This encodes CASSPIGVTEAFF.

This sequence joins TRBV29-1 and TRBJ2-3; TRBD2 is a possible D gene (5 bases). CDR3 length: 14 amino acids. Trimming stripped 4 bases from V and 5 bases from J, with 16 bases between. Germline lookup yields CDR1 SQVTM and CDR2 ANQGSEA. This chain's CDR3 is CSVVGRALGDTQYF. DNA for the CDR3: TGCAGCGTTGTAGGGCGGGCTTTGGGAGATACGCAGTATTTT.

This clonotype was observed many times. CDR3 sequence (DNA): TGTGCCAGCAGTGAAACGGGCAGGGCGTTTGCGGGTGAGCAGTTCTTC. Amino acids: CASSETGRAFAGEQFF. The chain couples TRBV25-1 to TRBJ2-1; possibly TRBD1 or TRBD2 for D (5 bases each). This CDR3 region has 16 residues. V was clipped by 2 bases and J by 9 bases, with 20 bases between them. The germline CDR1 and CDR2 sequences are MGHDK and SYGVNS.

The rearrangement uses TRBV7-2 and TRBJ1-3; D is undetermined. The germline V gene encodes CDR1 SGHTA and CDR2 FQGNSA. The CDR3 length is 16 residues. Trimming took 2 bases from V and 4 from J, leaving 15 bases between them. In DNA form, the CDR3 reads TGTGCCAGCAGCTTAAGGACGGCCGCTCGAGGAAACACCATATATTTT. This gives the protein CASSLRTAARGNTIYF.

This CDR3 is CASSQSVGTLYNEQFF. The CDR3 bases are TGTGCCAGCAGCCAGTCGGTCGGGACACTTTACAATGAGCAGTTCTTC. The rearrangement joins TRBV14 to TRBJ2-1; D perhaps matches TRBD1 (6 bases). The length of the CDR3 is 16 residues. Germline V gene data show CDR1 as SGHDN and CDR2 as FVKESK. V was clipped by 3 bases and J by 4 bases, with 16 bases between them.

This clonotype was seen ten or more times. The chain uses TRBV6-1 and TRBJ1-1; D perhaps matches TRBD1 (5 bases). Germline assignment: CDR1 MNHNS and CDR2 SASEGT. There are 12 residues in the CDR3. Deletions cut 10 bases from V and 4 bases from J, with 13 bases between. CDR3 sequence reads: CATHLGGTEAFF. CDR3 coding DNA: TGTGCCACTCATCTCGGGGGCACTGAAGCTTTCTTT.

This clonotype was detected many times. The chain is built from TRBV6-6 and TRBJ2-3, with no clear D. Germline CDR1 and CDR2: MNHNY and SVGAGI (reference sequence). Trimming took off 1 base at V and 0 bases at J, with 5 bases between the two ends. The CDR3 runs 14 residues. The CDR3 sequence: CASSYLTSTDTQYF. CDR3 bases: TGTGCCAGCAGTTACTTAACTAGCACAGATACGCAGTATTTT.

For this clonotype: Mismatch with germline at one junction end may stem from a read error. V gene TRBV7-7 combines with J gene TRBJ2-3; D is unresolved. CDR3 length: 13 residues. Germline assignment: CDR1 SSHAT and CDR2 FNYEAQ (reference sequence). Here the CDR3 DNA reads TGTGCTAGCAGCCGTGGAGTTGCAGATACGCAGTATTTT. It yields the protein CASSRGVADTQYF.

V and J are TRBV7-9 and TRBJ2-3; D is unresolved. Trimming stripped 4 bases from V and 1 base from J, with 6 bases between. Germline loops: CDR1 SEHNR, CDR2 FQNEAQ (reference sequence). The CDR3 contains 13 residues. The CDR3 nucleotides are TGTGCCAGCAGCTCCCCCGGCACAGATACGCAGTATTTT. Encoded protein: CASSSPGTDTQYF.

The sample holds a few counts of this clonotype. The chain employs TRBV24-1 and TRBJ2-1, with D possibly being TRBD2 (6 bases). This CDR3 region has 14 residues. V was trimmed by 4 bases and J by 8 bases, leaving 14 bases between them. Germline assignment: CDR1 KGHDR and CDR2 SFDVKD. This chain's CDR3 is CATSEAGTPYEQFF. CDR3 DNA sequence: TGTGCCACCAGTGAGGCCGGGACTCCCTATGAGCAGTTCTTC.

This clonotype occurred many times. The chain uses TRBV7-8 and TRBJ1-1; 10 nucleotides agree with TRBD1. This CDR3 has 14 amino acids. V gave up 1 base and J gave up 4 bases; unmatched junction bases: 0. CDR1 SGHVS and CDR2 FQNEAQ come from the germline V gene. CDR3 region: CASSLGQGATEAFF. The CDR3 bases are TGTGCCAGCAGCTTAGGACAGGGGGCCACTGAAGCTTTCTTT. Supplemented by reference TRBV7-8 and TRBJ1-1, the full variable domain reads GAGVSQSPRYKVAKRGQDVALRCDPISGHVSLFWYQQALGQGPEFLTYFQNEAQLDKSGLPSDRFFAERPEGSVSTLKIQRTQQEDSAVYLCASSLGQGATEAFFGQGTRLTVV.

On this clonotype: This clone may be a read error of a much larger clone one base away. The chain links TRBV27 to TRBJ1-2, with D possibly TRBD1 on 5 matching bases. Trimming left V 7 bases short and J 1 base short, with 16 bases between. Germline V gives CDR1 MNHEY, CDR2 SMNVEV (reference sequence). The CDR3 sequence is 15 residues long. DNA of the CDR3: TGTGCCAGCACCTCGTCCGGGAGGGGTAACTATGGCTACACCTTC. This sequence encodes CASTSSGRGNYGYTF.

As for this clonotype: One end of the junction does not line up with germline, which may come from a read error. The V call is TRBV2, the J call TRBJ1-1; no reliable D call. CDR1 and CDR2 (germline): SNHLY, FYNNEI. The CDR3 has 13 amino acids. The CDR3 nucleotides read TGTGCCAGCACCCCTACAGTGAACACTGAAGCTTTATTT. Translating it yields CASTPTVNTEALF.

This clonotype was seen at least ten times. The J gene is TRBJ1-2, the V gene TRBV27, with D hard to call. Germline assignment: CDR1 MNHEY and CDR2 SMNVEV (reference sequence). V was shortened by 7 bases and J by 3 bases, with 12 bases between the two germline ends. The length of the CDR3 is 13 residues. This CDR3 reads CASKTWKYYGYTF. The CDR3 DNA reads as TGTGCCAGCAAGACCTGGAAATACTATGGCTACACCTTC.

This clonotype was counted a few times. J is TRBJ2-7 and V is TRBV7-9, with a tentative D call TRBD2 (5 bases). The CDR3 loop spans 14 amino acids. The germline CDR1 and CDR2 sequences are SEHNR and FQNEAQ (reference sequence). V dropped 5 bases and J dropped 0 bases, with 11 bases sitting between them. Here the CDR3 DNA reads TGTGCCAGCAGCCTAACCGGGAACTCCTACGAGCAGTACGTC. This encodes CASSLTGNSYEQYV.

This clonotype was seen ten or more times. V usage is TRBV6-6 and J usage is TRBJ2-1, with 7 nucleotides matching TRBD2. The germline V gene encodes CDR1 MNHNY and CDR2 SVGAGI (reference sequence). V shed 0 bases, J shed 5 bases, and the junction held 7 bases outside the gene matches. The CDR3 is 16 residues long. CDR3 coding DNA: TGTGCCAGCAGTTACTCAGCGGGGCGCTGGGACAATGAGCAGTTCTTC. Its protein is CASSYSAGRWDNEQFF.

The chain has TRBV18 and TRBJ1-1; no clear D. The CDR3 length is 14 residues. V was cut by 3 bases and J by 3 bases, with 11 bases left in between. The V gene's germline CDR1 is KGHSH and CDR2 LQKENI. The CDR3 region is CASSPSGRDTEAFF. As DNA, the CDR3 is TGTGCCAGCTCACCGAGCGGGCGGGACACTGAAGCTTTCTTT.

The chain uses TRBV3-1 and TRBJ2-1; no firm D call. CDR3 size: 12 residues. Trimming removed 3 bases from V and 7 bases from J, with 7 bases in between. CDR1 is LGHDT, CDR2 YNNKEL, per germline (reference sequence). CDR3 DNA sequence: TGTGCCAGCAGCCATAGCAGGAATGAGCAGTTCTTC. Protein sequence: CASSHSRNEQFF.

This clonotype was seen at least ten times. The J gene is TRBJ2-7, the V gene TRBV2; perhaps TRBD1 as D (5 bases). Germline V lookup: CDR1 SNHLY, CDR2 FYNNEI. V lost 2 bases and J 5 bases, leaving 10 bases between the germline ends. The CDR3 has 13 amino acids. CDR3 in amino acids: CASSESEGDEQYV. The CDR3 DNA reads TGTGCCAGCAGTGAATCGGAAGGGGACGAGCAGTACGTC.

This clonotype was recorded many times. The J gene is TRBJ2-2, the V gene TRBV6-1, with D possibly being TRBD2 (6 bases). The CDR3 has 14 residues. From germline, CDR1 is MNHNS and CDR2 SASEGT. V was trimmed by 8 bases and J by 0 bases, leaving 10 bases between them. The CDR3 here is CASLGRTNTGELFF. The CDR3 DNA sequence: TGTGCCAGCCTCGGGAGAACGAACACCGGGGAGCTGTTTTTT.

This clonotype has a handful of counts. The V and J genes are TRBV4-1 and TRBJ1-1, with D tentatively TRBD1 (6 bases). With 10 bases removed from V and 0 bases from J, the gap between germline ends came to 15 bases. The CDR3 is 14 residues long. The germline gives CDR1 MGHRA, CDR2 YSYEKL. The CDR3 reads CATRNRALNTEAFF. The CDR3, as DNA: TGCGCCACGAGAAACAGGGCCCTGAACACTGAAGCTTTCTTT.

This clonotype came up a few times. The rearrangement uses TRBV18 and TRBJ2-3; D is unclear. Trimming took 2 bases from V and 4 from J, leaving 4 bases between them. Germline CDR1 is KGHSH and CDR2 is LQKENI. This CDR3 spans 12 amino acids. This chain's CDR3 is CASSPSPDTQYF. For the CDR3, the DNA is TGTGCCAGCTCACCAAGTCCAGATACGCAGTATTTT.

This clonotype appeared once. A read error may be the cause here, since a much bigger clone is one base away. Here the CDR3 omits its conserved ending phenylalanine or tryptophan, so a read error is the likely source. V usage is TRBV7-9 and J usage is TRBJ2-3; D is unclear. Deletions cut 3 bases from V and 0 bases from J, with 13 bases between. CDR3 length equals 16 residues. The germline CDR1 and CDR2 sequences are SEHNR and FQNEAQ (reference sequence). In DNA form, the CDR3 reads TGTGCCAGCAGCTTTCCTGTCACATCTAGCACAGATACGCAGTATTAT. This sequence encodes CASSFPVTSSTDTQYY.

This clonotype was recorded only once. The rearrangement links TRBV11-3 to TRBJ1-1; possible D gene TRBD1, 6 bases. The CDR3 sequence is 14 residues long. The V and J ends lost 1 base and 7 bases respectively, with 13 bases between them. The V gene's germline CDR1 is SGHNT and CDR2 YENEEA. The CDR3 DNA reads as TGTGCCAGCAGCTTAGGGGTGACAGGTAATGAAGCTTTCTTT. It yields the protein CASSLGVTGNEAFF.

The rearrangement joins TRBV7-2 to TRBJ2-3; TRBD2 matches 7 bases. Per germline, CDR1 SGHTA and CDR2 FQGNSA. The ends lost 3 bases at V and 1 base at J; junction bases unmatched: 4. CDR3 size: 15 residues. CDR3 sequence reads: CASSFRRGGTDTQYF. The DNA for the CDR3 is TGTGCCAGCAGCTTCCGCCGGGGGGGCACAGATACGCAGTATTTT. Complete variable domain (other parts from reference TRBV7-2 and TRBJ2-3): GAGVSQSPSNKVTEKGKDVELRCDPISGHTALYWYRQSLGQGLEFLIYFQGNSAPDKSGLPSDRFSAERTGGSVSTLTIQRTQQEDSAVYLCASSFRRGGTDTQYFGPGTRLTVL.